A selection of T cell receptor beta chains follows, all from one sample in a study of blood T cell repertoires in COVID-19. The table came from immunoSEQ multiplex PCR; TCRdb's copy has only in-frame clones and leaves some out. This table has about 49,000 clones, over 90% appearing once. The specimen sequenced was peripheral blood. The receptors derive from a human donor in a cohort sampled during active COVID-19. The CDR3 runs from the conserved cysteine through the conserved F or W. D genes are given only for firm matches. The listing skips clone size in some rows; elsewhere it reads once, few, many or a size class.

v_call	j_call	d_call	clone_size	cdr3_aa	cdr3_nt
TRBV15	TRBJ2-4	NA	NA	CATSSPRVINIQYF	TGTGCCACCAGCAGCCCCAGGGTTATAAACATTCAGTACTTC
TRBV7-8	TRBJ1-1	NA	few	CASSRGWQNTEAFF	TGTGCCAGCAGCCGTGGCTGGCAGAACACTGAAGCTTTCTTT
TRBV10-3	TRBJ1-3	NA	NA	CAISLKQVHLLSSGNTIYF	TGTGCCATCAGCCTAAAACAGGTACATCTCTTATCTTCTGGAAACACCATATATTTT
TRBV5-1	TRBJ2-3	NA	NA	CASSRVASTDTQYF	TGCGCCAGCAGCAGAGTAGCTAGCACAGATACGCAGTATTTT
TRBV28	TRBJ2-7	TRBD2	NA	CASTGLAEPYEQYF	TGTGCCAGCACCGGACTAGCGGAGCCCTACGAGCAGTACTTC
TRBV2	TRBJ2-7	TRBD2	NA	CASSSTSFSYEQYF	TGTGCCAGCAGTTCGACTAGCTTCTCCTACGAGCAGTACTTC
TRBV7-3	TRBJ2-2	TRBD1	NA	CASSPVGPMGTGAAELFF	TGTGCCAGCAGCCCCGTCGGCCCGATGGGGACAGGGGCTGCGGAGCTGTTTTTT
TRBV10-1	TRBJ2-2	TRBD1	NA	CASSETGVLSNTGELFF	TGCGCCAGCAGTGAAACAGGGGTCCTATCGAACACCGGGGAGCTGTTTTTT
TRBV2	TRBJ1-1	NA	once	CAHRSPFGGTEAFF	TGTGCTCACAGGAGTCCTTTTGGCGGCACTGAAGCTTTCTTT
TRBV10-3	TRBJ2-1	TRBD2	NA	CAITGELAGGINEQFF	TGTGCCATCACCGGTGAACTAGCGGGGGGGATAAATGAGCAGTTCTTC
TRBV27	TRBJ2-2	TRBD1	NA	CASTLGQGATGELFF	TGTGCCAGCACGCTAGGACAGGGGGCAACCGGGGAGCTGTTTTTT
TRBV24-1	TRBJ1-2	TRBD1	NA	CATSETGTDYGYTF	TGTGCCACCAGTGAAACAGGGACAGACTATGGCTACACCTTC
TRBV30	TRBJ1-5	TRBD1	NA	CAWSEDVGTGNQPQHF	TGTGCCTGGAGTGAGGATGTAGGGACAGGGAATCAGCCCCAGCATTTT
TRBV3-1/TRBV3-2	TRBJ2-7	NA	NA	CASSQDSFSYEQYF	TGTGCCAGCAGCCAAGATTCGTTCAGCTACGAGCAGTACTTC
TRBV7-9	TRBJ1-2	NA	NA	CASSLGPGYYGYTF	TGTGCCAGCAGCTTAGGCCCAGGGTACTATGGCTACACCTTC
TRBV13	TRBJ2-1	NA	NA	CASSSLTAGHNEQFF	TGTGCCAGCAGCTCTCTTACAGCGGGCCACAATGAGCAGTTCTTC
TRBV6-2/TRBV6-3	TRBJ2-5	TRBD1	NA	CASSHRQGSGQETQYF	TGTGCCAGCAGCCACCGACAGGGATCGGGGCAAGAGACCCAGTACTTC
TRBV11-2	TRBJ1-5	TRBD1	NA	CASSLEAQGDQPQHF	TGTGCCAGCAGCTTAGAGGCGCAGGGGGATCAGCCCCAGCATTTT
TRBV30	TRBJ2-2	NA	NA	CAWSPISRLTGELFF	TGTGCCTGGAGTCCCATCTCAAGACTCACCGGGGAGCTGTTTTTT
TRBV6-4	TRBJ2-6	TRBD1	medium-sized	CASSDGTGPSGANVLTF	TGTGCCAGCAGTGACGGGACAGGGCCCTCTGGGGCCAACGTCCTGACTTTC
TRBV21-1	TRBJ2-2	NA	once	CASTHPGHSSGTCTGELFF	TGTGCCAGCACTCACCCTGGGCACTCTAGCGGAACATGCACCGGGGAGCTGTTTTTT
TRBV6-2/TRBV6-3	TRBJ1-1	TRBD1	NA	CASSPTGSTEAFF	TGTGCCAGCAGTCCGACAGGGTCCACTGAAGCTTTCTTT
TRBV29-1	TRBJ1-3	NA	NA	CSVNVFGGGSGNTIYF	TGCAGCGTTAATGTCTTTGGAGGAGGCTCTGGAAACACCATATATTTT
TRBV19	TRBJ1-5	TRBD1	NA	CASTRGQEPQHF	TGTGCCAGTACTAGGGGGCAGGAGCCCCAGCATTTT
TRBV19	TRBJ2-1	TRBD2	NA	CASSTRDQGLAGDNEQFF	TGTGCCAGTAGTACCAGGGACCAGGGACTAGCGGGAGATAATGAGCAGTTCTTC
TRBV10-3	TRBJ2-7	NA	NA	CAISGNSYEQYF	TGTGCCATCAGCGGGAATTCCTACGAGCAGTACTTC
TRBV5-8	TRBJ2-1	TRBD2	once	CASSLGAGVDINNEQFF	TGTGCCAGCAGCTTGGGAGCGGGGGTCGATATCAACAATGAGCAGTTCTTC
TRBV7-9	TRBJ1-2	NA	few	CASSSQKSGYTF	TGTGCCAGCAGCAGTCAAAAGAGTGGCTACACCTTC
TRBV28	TRBJ2-1	TRBD2	NA	CASTLGASGNPMINEQFF	TGTGCCAGCACCTTGGGAGCTAGCGGGAACCCAATGATCAATGAGCAGTTCTTC
TRBV4-3	TRBJ2-3	NA	NA	CASSQADTNTDTQYF	TGCGCCAGCAGCCAAGCGGACACGAACACAGATACGCAGTATTTT
TRBV10-3	TRBJ2-2	TRBD2	NA	CATTTSGSPGELFF	TGTGCCACTACGACTAGCGGGAGTCCCGGGGAGCTGTTTTTT
TRBV4-3	TRBJ2-2	TRBD2	NA	CASSLRGRGASTGELFF	TGCGCCAGCAGCTTGAGAGGGCGGGGGGCCAGCACCGGGGAGCTGTTTTTT
TRBV6-4	TRBJ2-1	NA	NA	CASSDSGYSSYNEQFF	TGTGCCAGCAGTGACAGTGGCTACAGCTCCTACAATGAGCAGTTCTTC
TRBV5-6	TRBJ2-1	TRBD2	NA	CASSSLAGALDFGDEQFF	TGTGCCAGCAGTTCCCTAGCGGGAGCACTAGATTTCGGGGATGAGCAGTTCTTC
TRBV30	TRBJ1-4	NA	NA	CAQLRATGGKEKLFF	TGTGCCCAACTGAGAGCTACTGGAGGAAAAGAAAAACTGTTTTTT
TRBV2	TRBJ2-1	NA	NA	CASSEAKQGQAEYNEQFF	TGTGCCAGCAGTGAAGCGAAACAGGGACAAGCCGAATACAATGAGCAGTTCTTC
TRBV19	TRBJ2-2	NA	NA	CASQTDSYTGELFF	TGTGCCAGTCAAACAGACAGTTACACCGGGGAGCTGTTTTTT
TRBV27	TRBJ2-1	TRBD2	once	CASSYSGSREQFF	TGTGCCAGCAGTTATAGCGGGAGCAGGGAGCAGTTCTTC
TRBV12-3/TRBV12-4	TRBJ1-2	NA	NA	CASSSRGAYGYTF	TGTGCCAGCAGTTCACGAGGAGCTTACGGCTACACCTTC
TRBV5-4	TRBJ1-5	TRBD1	NA	CASSLGGTGDQPQHF	TGTGCCAGCAGCCTTGGGGGGACAGGGGATCAGCCCCAGCATTTT
TRBV24-1	TRBJ2-1	NA	NA	CATRGPSSYNEQFF	TGTGCCACCAGGGGCCCGAGCTCCTACAATGAGCAGTTCTTC
TRBV28	TRBJ2-5	NA	once	CASSPRGEETQYF	TGTGCCAGCAGCCCCAGGGGAGAAGAGACCCAGTACTTC
TRBV11-2	TRBJ1-1	NA	NA	CASSLARAEAFF	TGTGCCAGCAGCTTAGCTCGAGCTGAAGCTTTCTTT
TRBV27	TRBJ1-2	TRBD1	NA	CATYNRGQNGYTF	TGTGCCACTTATAACAGGGGGCAGAATGGCTACACCTTC
TRBV5-6	TRBJ1-1	NA	NA	CASTPWTLSEAFF	TGTGCCAGCACCCCGTGGACTCTCTCTGAAGCTTTCTTT
TRBV5-1	TRBJ2-5	NA	NA	CASSLGGEETQYF	TGCGCCAGCAGCTTGGGGGGGGAAGAGACCCAGTACTTC